The next 19 T cell receptor beta chains were all read from a single sample in a study of patients and donors after allogeneic stem cell transplantation. TCRdb passed the RT-PCR reads through MiXCR, listing each CDR3 protein once. The table has hundreds of thousands of distinct CDR3 sequences, around 14% seen once. Sequenced sample: blood, either unsorted or a sorted T cell fraction (not recorded which). All receptors come from a human donor who was either an allogeneic HSCT recipient or a stem cell or donor lymphocyte infusion donor (not recorded which). It is not recorded whose cells these are; they may come from a transplant donor.

This clonotype occurred many times. This rearrangement joins TRBV29-1 to TRBJ1-5, with 7 positions matching TRBD1. Per the germline V gene, CDR1 is SQVTM and CDR2 is ANQGSEA. CDR3 size: 13 residues. Trimming cost V 6 bases and J 0 bases; bases outside gene matches: 2. CDR3 coding DNA: TGCAGCGTCGGACAGGCTAGCAATCAGCCCCAGCATTTT. Its protein product is CSVGQASNQPQHF.

This chain links TRBV5-1 with TRBJ2-2, with 7 nucleotides matching TRBD2. Trimming took 3 bases from V and 4 from J; bases not matched to a gene: 12. CDR3 length equals 17 residues. Germline V gene lookup returns CDR1 SGHRS and CDR2 YFSETQ. The CDR3 is CASSWGAGGRTTGELFF. CDR3 in DNA: TGCGCCAGCAGCTGGGGAGCTGGCGGGAGAACCACCGGGGAGCTGTTTTTT.

The J gene is TRBJ2-1, the V gene TRBV12-3 or TRBV12-4; TRBD1 matches at 9 bases. The CDR3 length is 16 residues. V dropped 8 bases and J dropped 0; count of bases not matched to a gene: 8. As DNA, the CDR3 is TGTGCCAGCTTGAACCGGGACAGGGTCTCCTACAATGAGCAGTTCTTC. Its translation is CASLNRDRVSYNEQFF.

This clonotype was observed many times. The chain recombines TRBV3-1 with TRBJ1-1; D not certain. V lost 0 bases and J lost 10, with 6 bases in between. CDR3 length equals 11 residues. Germline V gives CDR1 LGHDT, CDR2 YNNKEL (reference sequence). The CDR3, as DNA: TGTGCCAGCAGCCAAGAATCGGGAGCTTTCTTT. This translates into CASSQESGAFF.

The V and J genes are TRBV6-1 and TRBJ1-6; the match to TRBD1 covers 10 bases. V was pared by 5 bases and J by 10 bases, with 8 bases of the junction left unmatched. Germline V gives CDR1 MNHNS, CDR2 SASEGT. This CDR3 spans 15 amino acids. For the CDR3, the DNA is TGTGCCAGCAGTAACAGACAGGGGGCGGACTCACCCCTCCACTTT. Translation: CASSNRQGADSPLHF.

This clonotype was detected only a few times. The CDR3 sequence: CAWTSGRAQYF. CDR3 nucleotide sequence: TGTGCCTGGACTAGCGGGAGGGCGCAGTACTTC. The chain is built from TRBV30 and TRBJ2-7, with 12 bases lining up with TRBD2. The junction had 1 base not matched to a gene; V was cut back by 4 bases and J by 9 bases. The V gene's germline CDR1 is GTSNPN and CDR2 SVGIG (reference sequence). This CDR3 contains 11 residues.

The chain combines TRBV20-1 with TRBJ2-7; 9 positions agree with TRBD2. The CDR3 consists of 17 residues. With V trimmed by 3 bases and J by 0 bases, 12 bases remained unmatched. In germline, CDR1 is DFQATT, CDR2 SNEGSKA (reference sequence). CDR3 protein: CSASRSAGGEISYEQYF. The CDR3 nucleotides are TGCAGTGCTAGTCGGTCGGCGGGGGGGGAAATCTCCTACGAGCAGTACTTC.

The count of this clonotype is one. The V gene is TRBV19, the J gene TRBJ1-6; D remains ambiguous. The CDR3 totals 13 residues. The V gene's germline CDR1 is LNHDA and CDR2 SQIVND (reference sequence). V lost 4 bases to trimming and J lost 6 bases, with 7 bases between them. The CDR3 DNA reads TGTGCCAGTAGTACAGAGGTTAATTCACCCCTCCACTTT. It codes for CASSTEVNSPLHF. The variable domain in full, completed from reference TRBV19 and TRBJ1-6, reads DGGITQSPKYLFRKEGQNVTLSCEQNLNHDAMYWYRQDPGQGLRLIYYSQIVNDFQKGDIAEGYSVSREKKESFPLTVTSAQKNPTAFYLCASSTEVNSPLHFGNGTRLTVT.

This clonotype was seen many times. The V call is TRBV5-1, the J call TRBJ2-1; 10 bases are shared with TRBD1. The CDR3 extends over 15 amino acids. Germline values: CDR1 SGHRS, CDR2 YFSETQ. V lost 4 bases, J lost 4 bases, and 5 bases stayed unmatched. CDR3 amino acids: CASSARDRGYNEQFF. DNA of the CDR3: TGCGCCAGCAGCGCCCGGGACAGGGGTTACAATGAGCAGTTCTTC.

The sample holds many counts of this clonotype. CDR3 DNA: TGTGCCAGCAGCCAGGGGACCGGCACCTACAATGAGCAGTTCTTC. Its protein product is CASSQGTGTYNEQFF. The chain is built from TRBV4-2 and TRBJ2-1, with D perhaps given as TRBD1 or TRBD2 (5 bases each). With 3 bases removed from V and 2 bases from J, the gap between germline ends came to 11 bases. Looked up from germline, CDR1 is LGHNA and CDR2 is YNFKEQ. CDR3 size: 15 residues.

The chain recombines TRBV15 with TRBJ1-2, with a possible D match to TRBD1 (5 bases). The V gene's germline CDR1 is LNHNV and CDR2 YYDKDF (reference sequence). The V end was cut by 3 bases, the J end by 8 bases, with 19 bases between. CDR3 size: 15 residues. The CDR3 sequence: CATSRENPGLRGYTF. The CDR3 DNA follows: TGTGCCACCAGCAGGGAAAATCCAGGGTTACGGGGCTACACCTTC.

The chain joins TRBV21-1 to TRBJ2-7; the table assigns TRBD1, which was not confirmed against the DNA. TRBV21-1 is termed a pseudogene. CDR3 length: 16 residues. The CDR3 region is CASSPPDREVSYEQYF. The CDR3 DNA reads TGTGCCAGCAGCCCCCCGGACAGGGAAGTCTCCTACGAGCAGTACTTC.

V gene TRBV6-1 combines with J gene TRBJ1-2; D may be TRBD1 (5 bases). This CDR3 is built from 15 residues. CDR1 is MNHNS, CDR2 SASEGT, per germline. V dropped 7 bases and J dropped 0 bases, with 15 bases sitting between them. CDR3 in DNA: TGTGCCAGCATCTCCGGGGGGAAATCTAACTATGGCTACACCTTC. Encoded protein: CASISGGKSNYGYTF.

The table lists this clonotype with many counts. The chain combines TRBV7-8 with TRBJ2-2, with D unclear. V was pared by 2 bases and J by 4 bases, with 11 bases between. Germline CDR1 reads SGHVS; CDR2 reads FQNEAQ. The CDR3 covers 15 residues. CDR3 coding DNA: TGTGCCAGCAGCTTATCAGCCCTGGTCACCGGGGAGCTGTTTTTT. Protein product: CASSLSALVTGELFF.

This clonotype was observed a handful of times. This chain uses TRBV6-1 with TRBJ2-7; TRBD1 is a possible D gene (6 bases). The germline gives CDR1 MNHNS, CDR2 SASEGT. V was pared by 9 bases and J by 1 base, with 16 bases between. The CDR3 sequence is 14 residues long. In DNA form, the CDR3 reads TGTGCCAGTATCCGGACAGTTAATTCCTACGAGCAGTACTTC. Translation gives CASIRTVNSYEQYF.

This clonotype was detected many times. This chain uses TRBV20-1 with TRBJ2-7; possible D gene TRBD1, 5 bases. V gave up 4 bases and J gave up 5 bases, with 21 bases separating them. The CDR3 consists of 15 residues. Germline CDR1 and CDR2: DFQATT and SNEGSKA (reference sequence). DNA of the CDR3: TGCAGTGCTACCGTACGCGGCAGGGCGGTCAACGAGCAGTACTTC. This gives the protein CSATVRGRAVNEQYF.

This clonotype was counted a few times. The chain is built from TRBV5-1 and TRBJ1-3; D unclear. V was trimmed by 4 bases and J by 3 bases, leaving 11 bases between them. This CDR3 is built from 14 residues. Germline assignment: CDR1 SGHRS and CDR2 YFSETQ. The CDR3 DNA is TGCGCCAGCAGCCCGGGCAAGGGTGGAAACACCATATATTTT. The encoded protein is CASSPGKGGNTIYF.

The chain combines TRBV20-1 with TRBJ2-7; 7 bases match TRBD1. V lost 1 base and J lost 5; bases outside the gene matches: 8. CDR3 length: 14 amino acids. Per the germline V gene, CDR1 is DFQATT and CDR2 is SNEGSKA (reference sequence). CDR3 in amino acids: CSARGVTGRDEQYF. CDR3 in DNA: TGCAGTGCTAGAGGGGTGACAGGGCGGGACGAGCAGTACTTC.

This clonotype came up a few times. The chain is built from TRBV3-1 and TRBJ2-5; perhaps D is TRBD1 or TRBD2 (5 bases each). The CDR3 sequence is 14 residues long. Germline assignment: CDR1 LGHDT and CDR2 YNNKEL (reference sequence). Trimming removed 10 bases from V and 1 base from J, with 16 bases in between. CDR3 loop: CATSGRPRQETQYF. In DNA, the CDR3 is TGTGCCACCTCGGGACGGCCGCGCCAAGAGACCCAGTACTTC.